This is a list of T cell receptor beta chains from one sample in a study of T cells in Graves' hyperthyroidism and ophthalmopathy. TCRdb processed the multiplex PCR reads anew with MiXCR; each CDR3 protein has one entry. Found here are about 560,000 distinct CDR3 sequences, approximately 14% of them singletons; the top ten hold under 8%. The sequenced sample was blood. The receptors shown here come from a woman aged 30 to 39 with Graves' hyperthyroidism. The CDR3 runs from the conserved cysteine through the conserved F or W. The D gene is left open where the match is weak. Clone size is given for some rows only: seen once, a few or many times, or a class if the clone is expanded.

V gene	CDR3 length	D gene	J gene	clone size	CDR3 protein	CDR3 DNA
TRBV19	15	TRBD2	TRBJ2-1	.	CASSMTSGEGNEQFF	TGTGCCAGTAGTATGACTAGCGGGGAAGGGAATGAGCAGTTCTTC
TRBV6-1	11	.	TRBJ2-1	many	CASRGENEQFF	TGTGCCAGCAGGGGAGAAAATGAGCAGTTCTTC
TRBV6-1	13	TRBD2	TRBJ2-1	.	CASLLAGGDEQFF	TGTGCCAGCTTACTAGCGGGAGGGGATGAGCAGTTCTTC
TRBV19	13	.	TRBJ2-2	.	CASSPFLGGELFF	TGTGCCAGTAGTCCGTTTTTAGGCGGGGAGCTGTTTTTT
TRBV27	15	TRBD1	TRBJ2-6	few	CASSRQGFGANVLTF	TGTGCCAGCAGTAGACAGGGCTTTGGGGCCAACGTCCTGACTTTC
TRBV5-1	16	TRBD2	TRBJ2-3	.	CASSLGLAGAEDTQYF	TGCGCCAGCAGCTTGGGACTAGCGGGAGCGGAAGATACGCAGTATTTT
TRBV20-1	15	TRBD2	TRBJ2-7	many	CSAKRGTSGNYEQYF	TGCAGTGCTAAACGAGGGACTAGCGGGAATTACGAGCAGTACTTC
TRBV27	16	TRBD1	TRBJ2-3	many	CASSRAGTASTDTQYF	TGTGCCAGCAGTAGAGCCGGGACAGCTAGCACAGATACGCAGTATTTT
TRBV20-1	16	.	TRBJ2-4	.	CSAGSDRGLAKNIQYF	TGCAGTGCTGGGTCCGACAGAGGATTAGCCAAAAACATTCAGTACTTC
TRBV7-6	13	.	TRBJ2-1	few	CASSPDSLNEQFF	TGTGCCAGCAGCCCAGACTCGTTAAATGAGCAGTTCTTC
TRBV2	15	.	TRBJ1-4	many	CASSPWTATNEKLFF	TGTGCCAGCAGTCCTTGGACAGCAACTAATGAAAAACTGTTTTTT
TRBV2	15	TRBD2	TRBJ2-3	many	CATLGSGSESDTQYF	TGTGCCACCCTGGGGAGCGGGAGTGAGTCAGATACGCAGTATTTT
TRBV29-1	15	TRBD1	TRBJ1-1	many	CSVEGTGSSNTEAFF	TGCAGCGTTGAAGGGACAGGGTCTTCGAACACTGAAGCTTTCTTT
TRBV12-3/TRBV12-4	13	.	TRBJ2-7	many	CASSLRQDYEQYF	TGTGCCAGCAGCCTTCGACAGGACTACGAGCAGTACTTC
TRBV28	19	.	TRBJ1-2	many	CASSFPRGGPRSLNYGYTF	TGTGCCAGCAGTTTCCCTCGAGGGGGTCCCCGATCTCTTAACTATGGCTACACCTTC
TRBV20-1	17	.	TRBJ2-3	.	CSARDVTPEGFSDTQYF	TGCAGTGCTAGAGATGTAACTCCTGAGGGGTTCTCAGATACGCAGTATTTT
TRBV25-1	15	.	TRBJ2-5	.	CASSDMGRVQETQYF	TGTGCCAGCAGTGATATGGGACGGGTGCAAGAGACCCAGTACTTC
TRBV7-2	16	TRBD2	TRBJ2-1	many	CASSLGWLAGENEQFF	TGTGCCAGCAGCTTAGGCTGGCTAGCGGGAGAGAATGAGCAGTTCTTC
TRBV5-1	14	TRBD2	TRBJ2-3	many	CASSSRSSGDTQYF	TGCGCCAGCAGCTCCCGGAGTAGCGGGGATACGCAGTATTTT
TRBV7-8	15	.	TRBJ1-5	few	CASNLGTDSNQPQHF	TGTGCCAGCAACTTAGGGACGGATAGCAATCAGCCCCAGCATTTT
TRBV7-9	15	TRBD2	TRBJ2-1	many	CASSLYGGSSDEQFF	TGTGCCAGCAGCTTATACGGCGGGAGTTCGGATGAGCAGTTCTTC
TRBV2	13	.	TRBJ2-2	many	CASREEGEVELFF	TGTGCCAGCCGTGAGGAGGGGGAGGTGGAGCTGTTTTTT
TRBV4-1	20	.	TRBJ2-4	few	CASSQDVAGREVSAKNIQYF	TGCGCCAGCAGCCAAGACGTTGCAGGGCGGGAAGTCTCCGCCAAAAACATTCAGTACTTC
TRBV12-5	20	TRBD2	TRBJ2-1	few	CASAPSGTNPDFFSYNEQFF	TGTGCTAGTGCCCCTTCCGGGACTAACCCCGATTTTTTTTCCTACAATGAGCAGTTCTTC
TRBV5-1	12	.	TRBJ2-7	many	CASSPNTYEQYF	TGCGCCAGCAGCCCCAACACCTACGAGCAGTACTTC
TRBV7-3	14	.	TRBJ2-1	few	CASSLTGPGNGQFF	TGTGCCAGCAGCTTAACTGGGCCGGGCAATGGGCAGTTCTTC
TRBV12-3/TRBV12-4	15	.	TRBJ2-5	few	CASSPRLGVRETQYF	TGTGCCAGCAGTCCACGACTAGGGGTGCGGGAGACCCAGTACTTC